This T cell receptor beta chain was obtained from a study of T cell responses to AZD1222 COVID-19 vaccine (dated by TCRdb to about 2021). For the wider study: AZD1222 recipients whose second dose came at about 4 weeks and those whose second dose came at about 12 weeks were combined into one group, since spike-specific TCR depth and breadth did not differ between the two schedules. TCR sequencing covered 233 trial participants: about 210 given two doses of AZD1222 and about 26 given two doses of MenACWY control vaccine. Trial participants were enrolled into age subgroups of 18-55, 56-69 and 70-plus years, which contained around 140, 26 and 57 TCR-sequenced participants, respectively. Summary of the overall study and its limitations: Reportedly, almost half of the unique spike-specific TCRs recognized epitopes lying outside the regions that are mutated in the B.1.351 and B.1.1.7 variants. Only five to seven AZD1222 recipients were SARS-CoV-2 seropositive at baseline, limiting conclusions about previously exposed vaccinees. Participants were mostly white British and included more females than males, and it was suggested by the authors that clonal diversity may have been underestimated. CD4 TCRs associated with the vaccine covered the entire spike protein, and the dominant responses were in regions 160-218 and 743-854. After two AZD1222 doses, spike-specific TCR breadth and depth were significantly higher than at day 0 and than in MenACWY recipients. In the small 56-69-year group, the increase in depth fell short of significance, most likely because of low power. Because no day 14 peak-response samples were available, the repertoires could be characterized only after the peak T cell response.

The CDR3 regions of human TCRbeta chains were subjected to immunosequencing. On the study's bioinformatics: TCRs in the repertoires were compared against a reference library of SARS-CoV-2-specific TCRs that had been generated with the MIRA antigen-specificity platform. Breadth was defined as the fraction of unique TCRs that were SARS-CoV-2-associated, and depth was defined as the fraction of total T cells that were SARS-CoV-2-associated. Using the MIRA data, every spike-specific TCR was mapped to the spike region that the TCR reacted to and assigned to either a CD4 or a CD8 class. Log10-transformed breadth and depth values were compared by one-way ANOVA with Sidak's multiple comparisons tests. The table comes from immuneACCESS by way of TCRdb, which keeps in-frame sequences with V and J called. Part of the clones is missing from these tables; in studies checked, under half for an unresolved V gene and the rest for unknown reasons. V, J and clone size are those of that table, while D and trimming were read from the DNA. The sample table records 130,000 to 150,000 clones; around 90% of these occur just once. Of the sample, 5.5% falls within the top ten clones.

The germline V gene gives CDR1 as MNHEY and CDR2 as SVGEGT. The cysteine opens and the phenylalanine closes a CDR3 of 16 amino acids. CDR3 DNA is the only sequence kept; it has 48 bases, read in frame from the first base. The junction shows trimming of 0 bases on V and 2 bases on J, and the gene matches do not reach 2 bases of it. Note on this clone: Its target antigen remains unknown. Qualities for individual bases were not recorded, and no much larger clone is one base off.

Taken with the paper, the label for time point translates to: baseline before first vaccination. Vaccinee samples were obtained from the UK trials COV001 and COV002, which included a single-blind randomized controlled phase 2/3 trial of AZD1222 (ChAdOx1 nCoV-19) in healthy adults. For TCRbeta chain sequencing, PBMC samples were collected from trial participants at day 0 and at day 28 after the second dose. The rearranged chain carries TRBV6-2 or TRBV6-3 and TRBJ2-7; 12 bases in the middle match TRBD2. Here the sequenced sample was peripheral blood, taken on day 0 of AZD1222 vaccination. This clonotype was obtained from an adult in good health. This receptor has the CDR3 CASSYSRLAGAYEQYF. In nucleotide form, the sequence is TGTGCCAGCAGTTACTCGAGACTAGCGGGAGCCTACGAGCAGTACTTC.